These 19 T cell receptor beta chains originate from one sample sequenced in a study of T cell responses to AZD1222 COVID-19 vaccine. Clones were sequenced by immunoSEQ multiplex PCR, and TCRdb holds only the in-frame ones, with some missing. The sample lists 80,000 to 100,000 clones, 85% to 90% seen once, with roughly 2.8% in the top ten. The source was peripheral blood, collected on day 0 of MenACWY control vaccination. The source is an adult in good health.

This clone is a singleton in its sample. This chain connects TRBV28 to TRBJ1-2, with TRBD1 matching 10 bases. J lost 7 bases, V lost 6 bases, and 8 bases had no gene match. CDR1 MDHEN and CDR2 SYDVKM come from the germline V gene. This CDR3 has 14 amino acids. Here the CDR3 reads CASRGTGVTGGYTF. CDR3 nucleotides: TGTGCCAGCAGAGGGACAGGGGTAACTGGTGGCTACACCTTC.

J is TRBJ1-4 and V is TRBV28; D gene ambiguous. Germline CDR1 MDHEN, CDR2 SYDVKM. V was trimmed by 1 base and J by 0 bases, leaving 9 bases between them. CDR3 size: 16 residues. The CDR3 bases are TGTGCCAGCAGTTTATTAACAGCCTCAACTAATGAAAAACTGTTTTTT. Translated: CASSLLTASTNEKLFF.

The chain uses TRBV7-2 and TRBJ1-2; D is perhaps TRBD1 (6 bases). Trimming took off 4 bases at V and 7 bases at J, with 19 bases between the two ends. The length of the CDR3 is 15 residues. Looked up from germline, CDR1 is SGHTA and CDR2 is FQGNSA. In DNA form, the CDR3 reads TGTGCCAGCAGCTCGCAGTCTGTAGGGGGGATTGGCTACACCTTC. Amino acids: CASSSQSVGGIGYTF. Using reference TRBV7-2 and TRBJ1-2 for the parts outside the CDR3, the full variable domain is GAGVSQSPSNKVTEKGKDVELRCDPISGHTALYWYRQSLGQGLEFLIYFQGNSAPDKSGLPSDRFSAERTGGSVSTLTIQRTQQEDSAVYLCASSSQSVGGIGYTFGSGTRLTVV.

This clone was counted once. CDR3 protein: CASSLPGLAGETQYF. The DNA for the CDR3 is TGTGCCAGCAGCTTGCCCGGACTAGCTGGGGAGACCCAGTACTTC. This sequence joins TRBV7-8 and TRBJ2-5; 8 positions agree with TRBD2. Germline CDR1 and CDR2: SGHVS and FQNEAQ. CDR3 length equals 15 residues. The V and J ends lost 3 bases and 5 bases, in that order; junction bases with no gene match: 8.

The rearrangement joins TRBV27 to TRBJ1-3; 8 bases match TRBD1. Per germline, CDR1 MNHEY and CDR2 SMNVEV (reference sequence). The CDR3 is 18 amino acids. The V segment lost 5 bases and the J segment 0 bases; nucleotides outside the gene matches: 12. The CDR3: CASSLDRASSFSGNTIYF. As DNA, the CDR3 is TGTGCCAGCAGTCTGGACAGGGCCTCCTCCTTCTCTGGAAACACCATATATTTT.

The CDR3 region is CASGLVISGGADTGELFF. The CDR3 nucleotides are TGTGCTAGTGGTTTGGTGATCAGCGGGGGGGCGGACACCGGGGAGCTGTTTTTT. This sequence joins TRBV12-5 and TRBJ2-2, with 10 bases lining up with TRBD2. This CDR3 contains 18 residues. From germline, CDR1 is LGHNT and CDR2 FRNRAP. V trimming: 0 bases; J trimming: 3 bases; junction bases outside the gene matches: 7.

This sequence joins TRBV11-2 and TRBJ1-5, with 8 nucleotides matching TRBD1. The CDR3 totals 15 residues. V trimming: 1 base; J trimming: 6 bases; junction bases outside the gene matches: 5. CDR1 and CDR2 from the germline V gene are SGHAT and FQNNGV. The DNA of the CDR3 is TGTGCCAGCAGCTTAGGCAGGGGGCAAGGTCAGCCCCAGCATTTT. It yields the protein CASSLGRGQGQPQHF.

The chain links TRBV30 to TRBJ1-5; perhaps TRBD1 as D (6 bases). The CDR3 loop spans 17 amino acids. The germline V gene has CDR1 GTSNPN and CDR2 SVGIG (reference sequence). Trimming took 0 bases from V and 1 from J, leaving 16 bases between them. CDR3: CAWSVGHFIESNQPQHF. The CDR3 DNA sequence: TGTGCCTGGAGTGTGGGACATTTTATAGAGAGCAATCAGCCCCAGCATTTT.

The J gene is TRBJ1-2, the V gene TRBV7-9; 7 bases line up with TRBD1. CDR1 and CDR2 (germline): SEHNR, FQNEAQ (reference sequence). The CDR3 has 15 residues. V lost 2 bases to trimming and J lost 6 bases; unmatched junction nucleotides: 9. The CDR3 DNA follows: TGTGCCAGCAGCTTACCTGGACAGGCCACCGATGGCTACACCTTC. Translation: CASSLPGQATDGYTF.

The rearrangement joins TRBV4-1 to TRBJ2-3; no definite D call. In germline, CDR1 is MGHRA, CDR2 YSYEKL. This CDR3 comprises 16 residues. V shed 1 base and J shed 1 base, with 12 bases lying between them. CDR3 sequence: CASSQGNAAGTDTQYF. For the CDR3, the DNA is TGCGCCAGCAGCCAAGGAAACGCCGCGGGCACAGATACGCAGTATTTT.

This chain joins TRBV19 and TRBJ1-5, with TRBD1 matching 9 bases. This CDR3 contains 16 residues. Germline-derived CDR1 and CDR2 are LNHDA and SQIVND (reference sequence). V gave up 5 bases and J gave up 6 bases; unmatched junction bases: 11. The CDR3 here is CASSPGRDRGIQPQHF. DNA for the CDR3: TGTGCCAGTAGTCCCGGTCGAGACAGGGGGATTCAGCCCCAGCATTTT.

This clone was detected once. The chain employs TRBV6-5 and TRBJ1-4; D may be TRBD1 (6 bases). The CDR3 has 13 residues. From germline, CDR1 is MNHEY and CDR2 SVGAGI. V lost 2 bases to trimming and J lost 8 bases, with 9 bases between them. The CDR3 region has the DNA TGTGCCAGCAGTTACGCGCAGGGGGAAAAACTGTTTTTT. Translation gives CASSYAQGEKLFF.

This clone was seen once. This chain uses TRBV10-2 with TRBJ2-7; D is possibly TRBD1 or TRBD2 (5 bases each). Trimming pared 8 bases from V and 2 bases from J, leaving 13 bases between. Germline V gene sequence: CDR1 WSHSY, CDR2 SAAADI. The CDR3 is 13 residues long. CDR3 DNA: TGCGCCAGCCACCGGGACGGGACCTACGAGCAGTACTTC. Protein product: CASHRDGTYEQYF.

The chain couples TRBV27 to TRBJ1-1; 7 nucleotides agree with TRBD1. Germline V lookup: CDR1 MNHEY, CDR2 SMNVEV (reference sequence). The CDR3 has 13 residues. With 5 bases clipped from V and 10 bases from J, the junction kept 10 bases outside the gene matches. CDR3: CASSLRAGGGAFF. As DNA, the CDR3 is TGTGCCAGCAGTCTCCGGGCAGGGGGGGGAGCTTTCTTT.

The chain couples TRBV7-8 to TRBJ2-7; D remains unclear. V lost 7 bases and J 4 bases, leaving 17 bases between the germline ends. Germline-derived CDR1 and CDR2 are SGHVS and FQNEAQ. There are 14 residues in the CDR3. CDR3 protein: CASTPMQANYEQYF. The CDR3 nucleotides are TGTGCCAGCACCCCCATGCAAGCGAATTACGAGCAGTACTTC.

This chain uses TRBV2 with TRBJ1-5; possible D gene TRBD1, 6 bases. This CDR3 has 13 amino acids. V lost 6 bases and J lost 9, with 15 bases in between. The germline gives CDR1 SNHLY, CDR2 FYNNEI. The CDR3 reads CASSALQGWPQHF. As DNA, the CDR3 is TGTGCCAGCAGCGCCCTACAGGGCTGGCCCCAGCATTTT.

The chain is built from TRBV11-3 and TRBJ2-1, with 10 bases fitting TRBD1. V trimming: 4 bases; J trimming: 2 bases; junction bases outside the gene matches: 2. The germline V gene has CDR1 SGHNT and CDR2 YENEEA. CDR3 length: 15 amino acids. In DNA, the CDR3 is TGTGCCAGCAGCTCGGGACAGGGGACCTACAATGAGCAGTTCTTC. Protein: CASSSGQGTYNEQFF.

This clone has only a few counts. The rearrangement links TRBV5-1 to TRBJ2-2; no firm D call. Trimming pared 1 base from V and 6 bases from J, leaving 10 bases between. Germline lookup yields CDR1 SGHRS and CDR2 YFSETQ. The CDR3 spans 14 residues. CDR3 protein: CASSLWAIAGELFF. CDR3 DNA: TGCGCCAGCAGCTTGTGGGCGATTGCCGGGGAGCTGTTTTTT. Drawing the rest from reference TRBV5-1 and TRBJ2-2, the complete variable domain is KAGVTQTPRYLIKTRGQQVTLSCSPISGHRSVSWYQQTPGQGLQFLFEYFSETQRNKGNFPGRFSGRQFSNSRSEMNVSTLELGDSALYLCASSLWAIAGELFFGEGSRLTVL.

This chain uses TRBV6-5 with TRBJ2-1; D perhaps matches TRBD2 (7 bases). The V and J ends lost 2 bases and 2 bases respectively, with 13 bases between them. Germline V gene sequence: CDR1 MNHEY, CDR2 SVGAGI. The CDR3 is 16 amino acids. The CDR3 nucleotides are TGTGCCAGCAGTTACGAGAGGGGGGGCCCCTACAATGAGCAGTTCTTC. Translating gives CASSYERGGPYNEQFF.